This T cell receptor beta chain was sequenced in a study of response to subunit inactivated influenza vaccine. Study-wide results and limits: Few new T cells, the authors suggested, are recruited by each seasonal influenza vaccination.

This clonotype has just a few counts. Its antigen is currently unknown. TCRdb called the RT-PCR reads again in MiXCR, with one record for every CDR3 protein. Altogether roughly 460,000 distinct CDR3 sequences are present, around 9.9% being singletons, with the ten largest covering approximately 12%. The source of this sequence is a man aged 45 to 65 who received an inactivated influenza vaccine. The sample here was PBMCs from blood, taken roughly 45 days after vaccination.

The CDR3 DNA follows: TGCGCCAGCAGGGACACCTCAGTGGTATACAATGAGCAGTTCTTC. It is translated as CASRDTSVVYNEQFF. The gene calls are TRBV5-1 and TRBJ2-1, with D maybe TRBD1 (5 bases). Germline assignment: CDR1 SGHRS and CDR2 YFSETQ. The CDR3 has 15 amino acids. V gave up 5 bases and J gave up 4 bases, with 16 bases separating them.